Below, 7 T cell receptor beta chains from the same sample are listed, as sequenced in a study of cytotoxic CD8 clonotypes in ibrutinib-treated CLL (dated by TCRdb to 2020 to 2023). According to the study, the label for this sample's time point signals: 12 months on ibrutinib. Libraries were made using the immunoSEQ multiplex PCR assay. The table was pulled from immuneACCESS by TCRdb, which kept in-frame rearrangements only. Such tables lose some clones; where checked, under half of the loss comes from unresolved V genes, and the rest has no known cause. Here the sample has 35,000 to 45,000 clones; roughly two thirds occur a single time. Less than 15% of the sample rests with the top ten. Source: PBMCs, taken after 12 months of ibrutinib treatment. Source of these receptors: a human donor with chronic lymphocytic leukemia.

The V call is TRBV11-2, the J call TRBJ2-5; D is unclear. Judging by the DNA end, TRBJ2-7 fits better; the J call may be wrong. Germline values: CDR1 SGHAT, CDR2 FQNNGV. This CDR3 is 14 amino acids long. CDR3 in amino acids: CASSSLLGSYEQYF. In nucleotides, the CDR3 is TGTGCCAGCAGCTCGCTTCTGGGTAGTTACGAGCAGTACTTC.

The chain couples TRBV4-3 to TRBJ2-7; 9 bases fit TRBD2. This CDR3 region has 14 residues. CDR1 and CDR2 (germline): LGHNA, YSLEER. Trimming at V came to 3 bases and at J to 1 base, leaving 1 base not matched to a gene. CDR3 bases: TGCGCCAGCAGCCACGGACTAGCGTCCTACGAGCAGTACTTC. Translated: CASSHGLASYEQYF.

This rearrangement joins TRBV5-1 to TRBJ1-5; a possible D gene is TRBD1 (5 bases). Germline values: CDR1 SGHRS, CDR2 YFSETQ. The CDR3 length is 15 residues. Trimming cost V 0 bases and J 4 bases, with 11 bases left between them. CDR3 protein: CASSLDMGGNQPQHF. DNA of the CDR3: TGCGCCAGCAGCTTGGATATGGGGGGGAATCAGCCCCAGCATTTT.

This sequence joins TRBV6-1 and TRBJ2-5, with 7 bases identical to TRBD1. V lost 5 bases and J lost 1; bases outside the gene matches: 4. CDR3 length equals 14 residues. Germline assignment: CDR1 MNHNS and CDR2 SASEGT. CDR3 amino acids: CASSTNRGQETQYF. CDR3 in DNA: TGTGCCAGCAGTACCAACAGGGGCCAAGAGACCCAGTACTTC.

In DNA form, the CDR3 reads TGTGCCAGCAGTGAATCCGCGTACAGGGGACGGGAGACCCAGTACTTC. It translates to CASSESAYRGRETQYF. The chain combines TRBV2 with TRBJ2-5, with 7 bases lining up with TRBD1. The CDR3 sequence is 16 residues long. Germline V gene data show CDR1 as SNHLY and CDR2 as FYNNEI. The V segment lost 2 bases and the J segment 5 bases; nucleotides outside the gene matches: 11.

This clone occurred once. The chain couples TRBV18 to TRBJ2-5; 9 positions match TRBD2. Germline-derived CDR1 and CDR2 are KGHSH and LQKENI. CDR3 length: 16 residues. The V and J ends lost 6 bases and 1 base, in that order; junction bases with no gene match: 9. This CDR3 reads CASSLQLAGLQETQYF. DNA of the CDR3: TGTGCCAGCTCCCTCCAACTAGCGGGCCTCCAAGAGACCCAGTACTTC.

The gene calls are TRBV5-1 and TRBJ2-6; no firm D call. This CDR3 is 16 amino acids long. V was pared by 0 bases and J by 2 bases, with 9 bases between. Germline V lookup: CDR1 SGHRS, CDR2 YFSETQ. The CDR3 DNA reads TGCGCCAGCAGCTTGGAGTTGGGCGCTGGGGCCAACGTCCTGACTTTC. Translation gives CASSLELGAGANVLTF.